Only one count was recorded for the clone carrying this T cell receptor (beta chain). The data derive from a study of blood T cell repertoires in COVID-19. The germline V gene encodes CDR1 KGHSH and CDR2 LQKENI. Unmatched junction bases numbered 4, after V lost 3 bases and J lost 4 bases. This CDR3 contains 14 residues. Measured with immunoSEQ multiplex PCR; TCRdb has only the in-frame clones, and not every one. The table records some 240,000 clones, around 81% of them present only once. The TCR originated in a woman between 65 and 79 years old with acute or convalescent COVID-19. The sequencing input was peripheral blood. The genes are TRBV18 and TRBJ2-7; TRBD1 agrees at 9 bases. This CDR3 is CASSPGDREYEQYF. CDR3 coding DNA: TGTGCCAGCTCACCGGGGGACAGGGAGTACGAGCAGTACTTC.